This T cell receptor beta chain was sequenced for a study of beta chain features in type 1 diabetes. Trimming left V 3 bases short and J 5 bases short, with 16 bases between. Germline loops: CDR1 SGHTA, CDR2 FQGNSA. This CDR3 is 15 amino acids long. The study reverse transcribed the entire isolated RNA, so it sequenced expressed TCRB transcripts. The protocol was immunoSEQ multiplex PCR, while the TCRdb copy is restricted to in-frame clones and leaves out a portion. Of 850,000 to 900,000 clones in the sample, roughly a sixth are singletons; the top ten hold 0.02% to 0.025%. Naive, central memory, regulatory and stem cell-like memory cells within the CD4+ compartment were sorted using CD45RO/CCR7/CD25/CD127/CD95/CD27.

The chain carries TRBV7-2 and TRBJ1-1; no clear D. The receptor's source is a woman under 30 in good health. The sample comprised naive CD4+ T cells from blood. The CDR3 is CASSFWGKVGTEAFF. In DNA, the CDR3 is TGTGCCAGCAGCTTTTGGGGAAAGGTTGGTACTGAAGCTTTCTTT. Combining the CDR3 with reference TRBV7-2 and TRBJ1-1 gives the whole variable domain GAGVSQSPSNKVTEKGKDVELRCDPISGHTALYWYRQSLGQGLEFLIYFQGNSAPDKSGLPSDRFSAERTGGSVSTLTIQRTQQEDSAVYLCASSFWGKVGTEAFFGQGTRLTVV.